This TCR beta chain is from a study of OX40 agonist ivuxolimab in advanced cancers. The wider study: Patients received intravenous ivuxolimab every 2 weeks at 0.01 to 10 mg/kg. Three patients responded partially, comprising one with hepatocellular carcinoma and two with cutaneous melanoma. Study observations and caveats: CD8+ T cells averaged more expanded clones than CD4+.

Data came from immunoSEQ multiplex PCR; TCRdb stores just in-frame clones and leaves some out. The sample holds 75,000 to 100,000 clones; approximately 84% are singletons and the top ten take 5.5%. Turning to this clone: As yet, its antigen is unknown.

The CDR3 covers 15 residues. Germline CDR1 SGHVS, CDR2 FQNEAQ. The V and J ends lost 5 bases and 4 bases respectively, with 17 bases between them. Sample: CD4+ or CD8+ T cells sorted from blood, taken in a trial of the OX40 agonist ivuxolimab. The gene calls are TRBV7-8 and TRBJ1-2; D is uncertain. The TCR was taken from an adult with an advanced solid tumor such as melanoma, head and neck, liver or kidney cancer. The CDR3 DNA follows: TGTGCCAGCAGCCCGGACGAGGGCATTGGCTATGGCTACACCTTC. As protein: CASSPDEGIGYGYTF.